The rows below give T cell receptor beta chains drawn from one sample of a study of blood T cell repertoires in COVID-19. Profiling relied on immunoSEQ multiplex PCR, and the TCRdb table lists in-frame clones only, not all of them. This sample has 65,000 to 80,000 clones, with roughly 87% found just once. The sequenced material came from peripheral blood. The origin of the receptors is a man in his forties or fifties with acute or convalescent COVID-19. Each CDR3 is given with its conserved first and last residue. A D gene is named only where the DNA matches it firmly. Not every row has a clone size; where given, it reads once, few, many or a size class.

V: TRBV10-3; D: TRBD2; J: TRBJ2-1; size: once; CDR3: CAISRSGGYNEQFF; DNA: TGTGCCATCAGTCGGTCGGGGGGTTACAATGAGCAGTTCTTC
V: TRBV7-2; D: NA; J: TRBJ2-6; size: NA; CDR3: CASSLAPPGNSGANVLTF; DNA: TGTGCCAGCAGCTTAGCACCCCCGGGGAACTCTGGGGCCAACGTCCTGACTTTC
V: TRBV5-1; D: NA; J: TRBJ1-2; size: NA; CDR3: CASSLGQVYGYTF; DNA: TGCGCCAGCAGCTTGGGACAGGTCTATGGCTACACCTTC
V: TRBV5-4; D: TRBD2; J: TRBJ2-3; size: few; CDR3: CASSAGGTDTQYF; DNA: TGTGCCAGCAGCGCGGGGGGGACAGATACGCAGTATTTT
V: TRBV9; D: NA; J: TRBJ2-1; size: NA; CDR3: CASSVDAGGSYNEQFF; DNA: TGTGCCAGCAGCGTAGACGCGGGCGGCTCCTACAATGAGCAGTTCTTC
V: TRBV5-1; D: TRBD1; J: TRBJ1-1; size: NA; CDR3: CASSLADRLEAFF; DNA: TGCGCCAGCAGCTTGGCGGACAGGCTTGAAGCTTTCTTT
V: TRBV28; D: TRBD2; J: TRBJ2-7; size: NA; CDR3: CASKGQVAGGYYEQYF; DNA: TGTGCCAGCAAGGGTCAAGTGGCGGGAGGGTACTACGAGCAGTACTTC
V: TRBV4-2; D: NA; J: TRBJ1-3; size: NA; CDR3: CASSQAGQFSGNTIYF; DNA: TGTGCCAGCAGCCAGGCCGGACAGTTCTCTGGAAACACCATATATTTT
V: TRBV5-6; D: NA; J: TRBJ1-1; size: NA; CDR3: CASSFGHWNTEAFF; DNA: TGTGCCAGCAGCTTCGGACACTGGAACACTGAAGCTTTCTTT
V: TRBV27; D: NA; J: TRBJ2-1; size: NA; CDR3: CASRGGSSYNEQFF; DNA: TGTGCCAGCAGGGGAGGCAGCTCCTACAATGAGCAGTTCTTC
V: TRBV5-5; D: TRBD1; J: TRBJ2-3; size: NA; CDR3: CASSYWGQRLEDTQYF; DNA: TGTGCCAGCAGCTACTGGGGACAGCGCCTGGAGGATACGCAGTATTTT
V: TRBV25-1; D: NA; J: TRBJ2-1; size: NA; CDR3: CASSDPTSGGGTYNEQFF; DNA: TGTGCCAGCAGTGACCCCACCTCTGGCGGAGGGACCTACAATGAGCAGTTCTTC
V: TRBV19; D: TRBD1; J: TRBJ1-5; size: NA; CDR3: CASSIAATGFQPQHF; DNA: TGTGCCAGTAGTATAGCGGCGACAGGGTTTCAGCCCCAGCATTTT
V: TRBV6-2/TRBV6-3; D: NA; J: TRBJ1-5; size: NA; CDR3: CASSYEVTRQSNQPQHF; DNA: TGTGCCAGCAGTTACGAGGTGACGAGGCAAAGCAATCAGCCCCAGCATTTT
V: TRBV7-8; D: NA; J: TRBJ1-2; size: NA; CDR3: CASRPAAIGNYGYTF; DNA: TGTGCCAGCAGACCAGCAGCGATCGGAAACTATGGCTACACCTTC
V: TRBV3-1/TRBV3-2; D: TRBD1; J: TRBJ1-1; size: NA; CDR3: CASSTRTGNTEAFF; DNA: TGTGCCAGCAGCACCCGGACAGGTAACACTGAGGCTTTCTTT
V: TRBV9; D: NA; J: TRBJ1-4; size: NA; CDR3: CASSVGGNEKLFF; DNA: TGTGCCAGCAGCGTAGGAGGAAATGAAAAACTGTTTTTT
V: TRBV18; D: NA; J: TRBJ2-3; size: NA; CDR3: CASSPPQRSTDTQYF; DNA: TGTGCCAGCTCACCACCTCAGCGTAGCACAGATACGCAGTATTTT
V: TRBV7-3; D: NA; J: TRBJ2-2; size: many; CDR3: CASSSTGDTAAGELFF; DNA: TGTGCCAGCAGCTCAACCGGGGACACGGCGGCCGGGGAGCTGTTTTTT
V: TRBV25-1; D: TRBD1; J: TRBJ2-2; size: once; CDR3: CASSGGQGRYTGELFF; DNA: TGTGCCAGCAGTGGTGGACAGGGGAGGTACACCGGGGAGCTGTTTTTT
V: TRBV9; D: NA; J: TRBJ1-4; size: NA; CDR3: CASSSQGGTNEKLFF; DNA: TGTGCCAGCAGCTCTCAGGGAGGAACTAATGAAAAACTGTTTTTT
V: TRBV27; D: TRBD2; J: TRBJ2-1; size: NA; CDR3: CATSTPPGRSVAGYNEQFF; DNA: TGTGCCACTTCGACCCCCCCCGGGAGGTCGGTAGCGGGTTACAATGAGCAGTTCTTC
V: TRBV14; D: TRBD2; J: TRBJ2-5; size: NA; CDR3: CASSQGTIVAETQYF; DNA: TGTGCCAGCAGCCAGGGGACTATCGTCGCGGAGACCCAGTACTTC
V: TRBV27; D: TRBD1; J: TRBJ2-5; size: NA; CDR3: CASSRGTVLQETQYF; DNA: TGTGCCAGCAGTAGAGGGACAGTGTTACAAGAGACCCAGTACTTC
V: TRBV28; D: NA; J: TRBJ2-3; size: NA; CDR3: CASSLPNRRGTDTQYF; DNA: TGTGCCAGCAGTCTCCCTAATCGGAGGGGTACAGATACGCAGTATTTT
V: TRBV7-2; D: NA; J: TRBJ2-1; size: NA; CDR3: CASSLEGLNEQFF; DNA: TGTGCCAGCAGCCTGGAGGGCCTGAATGAGCAGTTCTTC
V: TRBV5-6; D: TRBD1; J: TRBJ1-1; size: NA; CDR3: CASSLDDRGLEAFF; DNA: TGTGCCAGCAGCTTGGACGACAGGGGGCTTGAAGCTTTCTTT
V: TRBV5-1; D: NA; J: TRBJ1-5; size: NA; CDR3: CASSLTGYSNQPQHF; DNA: TGCGCCAGCAGCTTAACAGGTTATAGCAATCAGCCCCAGCATTTT
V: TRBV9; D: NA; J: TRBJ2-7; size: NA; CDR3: CASSPHPGGSEQYF; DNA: TGTGCCAGCAGCCCTCATCCCGGGGGTAGCGAGCAGTACTTC
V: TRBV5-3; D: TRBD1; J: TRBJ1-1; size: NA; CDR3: CARSPGQGVYTEAFF; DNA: TGTGCCAGAAGCCCGGGACAGGGGGTTTACACTGAAGCTTTCTTT
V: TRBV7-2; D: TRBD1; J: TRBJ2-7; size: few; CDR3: CASSRDRSYEQYF; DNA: TGTGCCAGCAGCCGGGACAGATCCTACGAGCAGTACTTC
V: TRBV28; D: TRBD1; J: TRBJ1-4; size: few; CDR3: CASSQAGGLREKLFF; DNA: TGTGCCAGCAGTCAGGCAGGGGGCTTAAGGGAAAAACTGTTTTTT
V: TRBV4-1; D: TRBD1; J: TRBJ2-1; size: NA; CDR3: CASSQGSDRGSYNEQFF; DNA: TGCGCCAGCAGCCAAGGATCGGACAGGGGTAGCTACAATGAGCAGTTCTTC
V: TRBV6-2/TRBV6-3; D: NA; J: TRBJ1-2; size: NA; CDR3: CASSLGGPNYGYTF; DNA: TGTGCCAGCAGTTTGGGAGGACCGAACTATGGCTACACCTTC
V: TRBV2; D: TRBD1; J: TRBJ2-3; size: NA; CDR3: CASKGQGPTDTQYF; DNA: TGTGCCAGCAAGGGACAGGGCCCCACAGATACGCAGTATTTT
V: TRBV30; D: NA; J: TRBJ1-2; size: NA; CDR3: CAWSVPGASYGYTF; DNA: TGTGCCTGGAGTGTACCAGGGGCCTCTTATGGCTACACCTTC
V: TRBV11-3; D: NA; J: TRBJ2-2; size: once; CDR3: CASSPRGGLGTGELFF; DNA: TGTGCCAGCAGCCCTCGGGGAGGTTTAGGCACCGGGGAGCTGTTTTTT
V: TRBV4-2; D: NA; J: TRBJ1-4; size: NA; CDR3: CASSQDHQATNEKLFF; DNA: TGTGCCAGCAGCCAAGATCACCAGGCAACTAATGAAAAACTGTTTTTT
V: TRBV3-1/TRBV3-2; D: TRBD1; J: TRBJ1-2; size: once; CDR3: CASSRAGQGAGYTF; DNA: TGTGCCAGCAGCCGCGCGGGACAGGGAGCTGGCTACACCTTC
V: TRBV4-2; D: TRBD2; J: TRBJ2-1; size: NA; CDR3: CASSQEGLAGGLSYNEQFF; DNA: TGTGCCAGCAGCCAAGAGGGACTAGCGGGGGGGCTCTCCTACAATGAGCAGTTCTTC
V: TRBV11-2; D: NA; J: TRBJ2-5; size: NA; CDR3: CASSLRMEETQYF; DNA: TGTGCCAGCAGCTTACGGATGGAGGAGACCCAGTACTTC
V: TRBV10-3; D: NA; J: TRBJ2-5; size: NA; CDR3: CAIRDSLYQETQYF; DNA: TGTGCCATCAGGGACAGTTTATACCAAGAGACCCAGTACTTC
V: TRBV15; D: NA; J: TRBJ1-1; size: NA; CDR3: CATSSTRTSYEAFF; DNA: TGTGCCACCAGCAGCACAAGGACATCTTATGAAGCTTTCTTT
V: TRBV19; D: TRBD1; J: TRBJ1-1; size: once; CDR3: CASSPGQGAYTEAFF; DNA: TGTGCCAGTAGTCCCGGACAGGGGGCTTACACTGAAGCTTTCTTT
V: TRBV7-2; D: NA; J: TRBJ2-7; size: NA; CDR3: CASSLGGQDYEQYF; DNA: TGTGCCAGCAGCTTAGGTGGACAAGACTACGAGCAGTACTTC
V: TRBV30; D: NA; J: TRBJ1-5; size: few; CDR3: CAWSVRGDQPQHF; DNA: TGTGCCTGGAGTGTTAGAGGCGACCAGCCCCAGCATTTT
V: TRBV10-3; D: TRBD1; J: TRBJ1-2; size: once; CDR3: CAISPRDRDGYTF; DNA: TGTGCCATCAGCCCCCGGGACAGGGATGGCTACACCTTC
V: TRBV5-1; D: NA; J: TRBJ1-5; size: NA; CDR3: CASSGGDGQNQPQHF; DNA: TGCGCCAGCAGCGGAGGGGACGGTCAGAATCAGCCCCAGCATTTT
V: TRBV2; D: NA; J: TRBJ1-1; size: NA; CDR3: CASSEATGGTEAFF; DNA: TGTGCCAGCAGTGAAGCAACCGGGGGGACTGAAGCTTTCTTT
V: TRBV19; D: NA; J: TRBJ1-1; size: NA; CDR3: CASSDLEGRMNTEAFF; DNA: TGTGCCAGTAGTGATCTGGAGGGAAGGATGAACACTGAAGCTTTCTTT
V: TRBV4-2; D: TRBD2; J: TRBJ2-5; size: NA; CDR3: CASSSRLAGLKETQYF; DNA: TGTGCCAGCAGCTCTAGGCTAGCGGGACTGAAAGAGACCCAGTACTTC
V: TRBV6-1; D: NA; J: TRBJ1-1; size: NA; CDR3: CASSEVQGWAEAFF; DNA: TGTGCCAGCAGTGAAGTCCAGGGGTGGGCTGAAGCTTTCTTT
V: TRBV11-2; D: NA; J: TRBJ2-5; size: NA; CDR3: CASSADYPSTQYF; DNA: TGTGCCAGCAGCGCGGACTATCCCTCGACCCAGTACTTC
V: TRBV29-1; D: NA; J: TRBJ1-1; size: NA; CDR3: CSVTGLGGTEAFF; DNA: TGCAGCGTTACAGGGTTGGGTGGCACTGAAGCTTTCTTT
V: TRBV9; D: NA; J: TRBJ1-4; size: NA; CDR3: CASSLWGATNEKLFF; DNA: TGTGCCAGCAGCCTATGGGGGGCAACTAATGAAAAACTGTTTTTT